The present entry profiles one T cell receptor beta chain with its context. Its antigen remains unknown. There were no recent acute infections or vaccinations among the donors, who were healthy HIV-negative adults. Trimming removed 1 base at V and 5 bases at J, with 11 bases between. This CDR3 is 14 amino acids long. Looked up from germline, CDR1 is SGDLS and CDR2 is YYNGEE. This specimen belongs to a study of shared clonotypes between healthy human individuals. Assay: immunoSEQ multiplex PCR; the TCRdb copy retains only in-frame clones and omits some. The sample records about 1 million clones, under 80% being singletons. Whole-study results and caveats: Naive CD4 clonotype sharing across a few donors was around 5%.

The sequence was obtained from a man aged 18 to 29 in good health. The sequenced sample was memory CD4+ T cells sorted from blood. Regarding subset: CD45RA-negative fraction. The rearrangement links TRBV9 to TRBJ2-3; D unclear. CDR3 nucleotide sequence: TGTGCCAGCAGCGTAACAACCTTCGGAGATACGCAGTATTTT. Translation gives CASSVTTFGDTQYF. The full variable domain, its missing parts supplied by reference TRBV9 and TRBJ2-3, is DSGVTQTPKHLITATGQRVTLRCSPRSGDLSVYWYQQSLDQGLQFLIQYYNGEERAKGNILERFSAQQFPDLHSELNLSSLELGDSALYFCASSVTTFGDTQYFGPGTRLTVL.